This T cell receptor (beta chain) was recorded in a study of CD8+CD57+ T cells in acquired aplastic anemia. V dropped 8 bases and J dropped 0 bases, with 11 bases sitting between them. Looked up from germline, CDR1 is LNHNV and CDR2 is YYDKDF (reference sequence). The length of the CDR3 is 14 residues. Details on this clonotype: What it recognizes is unknown.

All patients picked for sequencing had shown, by flow cytometry, an expansion of CD8+CD57+ cells. Whole-study results and caveats: No significant patient-versus-control difference appeared in CD8+ Simpson's diversity. Overlapping CD8+ CDR3 repertoires of patients and controls contained under 35 shared sequences.

The study profiled TCR beta VDJ and CDR3 using genomic DNA as template. Each CDR3 protein is one row after TCRdb ran MiXCR on the reads. Seen here are 180,000 or so distinct CDR3 sequences, around 60% observed once, and the top ten hold 42%. The sequencing input was sorted CD4+, CD8+, or CD8+CD57+ T cells (not recorded which) from PBMCs. The sequence came from a human donor with aplastic anemia. This chain joins TRBV15 and TRBJ1-3, with D maybe TRBD1 (5 bases). Here the CDR3 reads CATSGVSSGNTIYF. CDR3 nucleotide sequence: TGTGCCACCTCGGGGGTTAGCTCTGGAAACACCATATATTTT.